This T cell receptor beta chain was captured by sequencing in a study of T cell changes during pregnancy in multiple sclerosis. This clone was seen a single time. Only in-frame clones appear in the TCRdb table, and some are missing; sequencing was by immunoSEQ multiplex PCR. The data show 50,000 to 60,000 clones, approximately 90% seen once. V lost 5 bases, J lost 7 bases, and 6 bases stayed unmatched. The CDR3 covers 14 residues. Germline assignment: CDR1 SGHVS and CDR2 FNYEAQ. V gene TRBV7-6 combines with J gene TRBJ2-1; 9 nucleotides agree with TRBD1. This specimen was peripheral blood, taken in the first trimester of pregnancy. This TCR came from a female donor in good health, enrolled as a control in a pregnancy study. CDR3 DNA sequence: TGTGCCAGCAGCCTACAGGGGGCAAATAATGAGCAGTTCTTC. Protein: CASSLQGANNEQFF.